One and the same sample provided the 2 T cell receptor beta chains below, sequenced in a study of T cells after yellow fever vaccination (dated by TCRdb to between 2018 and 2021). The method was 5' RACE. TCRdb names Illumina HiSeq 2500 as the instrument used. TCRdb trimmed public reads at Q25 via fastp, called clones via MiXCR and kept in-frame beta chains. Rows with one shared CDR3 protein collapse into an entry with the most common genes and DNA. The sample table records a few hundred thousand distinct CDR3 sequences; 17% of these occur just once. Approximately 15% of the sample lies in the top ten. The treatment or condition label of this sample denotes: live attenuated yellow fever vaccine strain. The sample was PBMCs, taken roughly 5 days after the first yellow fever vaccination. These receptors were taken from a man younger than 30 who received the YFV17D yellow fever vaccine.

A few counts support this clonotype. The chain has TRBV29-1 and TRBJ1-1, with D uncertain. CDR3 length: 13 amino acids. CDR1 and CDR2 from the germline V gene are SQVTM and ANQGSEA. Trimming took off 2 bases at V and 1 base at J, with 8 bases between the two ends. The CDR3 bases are TGCAGCGTTGAAAGTTCAGAGAACACTGAAGCTTTCTTT. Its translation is CSVESSENTEAFF.

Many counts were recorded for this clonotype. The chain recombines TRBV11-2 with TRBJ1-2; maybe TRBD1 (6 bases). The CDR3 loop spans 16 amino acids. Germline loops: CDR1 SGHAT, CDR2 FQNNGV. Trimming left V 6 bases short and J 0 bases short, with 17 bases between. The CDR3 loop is CASRTLTGRTNYGYTF. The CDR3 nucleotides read TGTGCCAGCAGAACCCTAACAGGGCGGACTAACTATGGCTACACCTTC. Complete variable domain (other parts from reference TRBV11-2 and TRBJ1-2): EAGVAQSPRYKIIEKRQSVAFWCNPISGHATLYWYQQILGQGPKLLIQFQNNGVVDDSQLPKDRFSAERLKGVDSTLKIQPAKLEDSAVYLCASRTLTGRTNYGYTFGSGTRLTVV.